This record covers a single T cell receptor (beta chain). The antigen is not known. Use of 60 Vbeta and 13 Jbeta primers characterized the PCR. Sequencing used immunoSEQ multiplex PCR; TCRdb keeps in-frame clones, though not all of them. The data hold over 150,000 clones, with approximately 80% observed a single time. The sample is drawn from a study of cytomegalovirus exposure and HLA in healthy donors. Study conclusions and caveats: Later work associated around 18,000 TCR beta sequences with HLA alleles at 0.05 false discovery rate.

V lost 3 bases and J 2 bases, leaving 9 bases between the germline ends. CDR3 length equals 14 residues. The germline V gene has CDR1 SNHLY and CDR2 FYNNEI. Sequenced sample: PBMCs. The genes are TRBV2 and TRBJ2-3; TRBD2 might be the D (5 bases). This sequence was found in a man in his fifties or sixties in good health and CMV-seropositive. CDR3 nucleotides: TGTGCCAGCAGTGAGATGCTAGCCACAGATACGCAGTATTTT. This gives the protein CASSEMLATDTQYF.